The sample holds a few counts of the clone carrying this T cell receptor beta chain. Its cognate antigen is unknown. Germline is not matched at one junction end, which may reflect a read error. PCR amplification relied on 60 Vbeta primers (plus 13 Jbeta primers). Clones were read by immunoSEQ multiplex PCR, and TCRdb kept only the in-frame ones, dropping some. Counted here are roughly 250,000 clones, 80% occurring once; the ten biggest clones make up approximately 0.3%. The data are from a study of cytomegalovirus exposure and HLA in healthy donors. Turning to the study itself: As released early, the data held 70 million to 95 million unique TCRs from HLA-typed donors. Clustering assigned about 76% of the approximately 400 genotyped donors to the Caucasian-associated ancestry cluster. Overall study results and limits: A few chains tied to CMV proved CMV antigen-specific in vitro. Among the most significant clusters, several appeared linked to common viral pathogens in a later analysis.

This CDR3 spans 20 amino acids. From germline, CDR1 is SGHRS and CDR2 YFSETQ. Source material: PBMCs. V usage is TRBV5-1 and J usage is TRBJ2-1, with 9 nucleotides matching TRBD2. The receptor's source is a girl aged 2 to 10 in good health and CMV-seronegative. CDR3 sequence (DNA): TGCGCCAGCAGTTTGGGGCTAGCGGGGTCAAAAGAAAGCTCCTACAATGAGCAGTTCTTC. This translates into CASSLGLAGSKESSYNEQFF.